A selection of T cell receptor beta chains follows, all from one sample in a study of shared clonotypes between healthy human individuals. Repertoires were generated with immunoSEQ multiplex PCR, while TCRdb's copy carries only in-frame clones and drops some. The sample includes about 1 million clones, 75% of them seen just once. Sequencing used memory CD4+ T cells sorted from blood. The receptors shown here come from a man aged 18 to 30 in good health. Both conserved end residues are part of each CDR3. A D gene is named only where the DNA matches it firmly. Part of the rows lack a size; the others show once, few, many or a class for expanded clones.

V,D,J,length,size,CDR3,DNA
TRBV28,TRBD2,TRBJ2-1,16,NA,CASSGAGGGATNEQFF,TGTGCCAGCAGTGGAGCGGGCGGGGGGGCCACGAATGAGCAGTTCTTC
TRBV5-1,NA,TRBJ2-3,15,once,CASRRMGASTDTQYF,TGCGCCAGCAGGAGAATGGGGGCTAGCACAGATACGCAGTATTTT
TRBV5-5,TRBD2,TRBJ2-5,16,NA,CASRLLAGTFQETQYF,TGTGCCAGCAGGTTGCTAGCGGGGACCTTTCAAGAGACCCAGTACTTC
TRBV30,TRBD1,TRBJ1-2,13,NA,CAWTGQGGGGYTF,TGTGCCTGGACGGGACAGGGAGGTGGCGGCTACACCTTC
TRBV5-8,TRBD1,TRBJ2-1,14,NA,CASRQGLAYNEQFF,TGTGCCAGCAGACAGGGGTTGGCCTACAATGAGCAGTTCTTC
TRBV10-1,NA,TRBJ2-5,14,NA,CASRVWLGEETQYF,TGCGCCAGCAGGGTTTGGTTAGGGGAAGAGACCCAGTACTTC
TRBV5-1,TRBD1,TRBJ2-6,17,NA,CASSWGQGNPGANVLTF,TGCGCCAGCAGTTGGGGACAGGGGAATCCTGGGGCCAACGTCCTGACTTTC
TRBV2,NA,TRBJ1-2,14,once,CASSELWGARGYTF,TGTGCCAGCAGTGAATTGTGGGGGGCGCGTGGCTACACCTTC
TRBV7-2,NA,TRBJ2-5,14,once,CASRRGQNQETQYF,TGTGCCAGCAGACGAGGCCAAAACCAAGAGACCCAGTACTTC
TRBV6-1,NA,TRBJ2-7,16,NA,CASSDSGHLGYYEQYF,TGTGCCAGCAGTGATTCAGGACACTTAGGTTATTACGAGCAGTACTTC
TRBV7-3,NA,TRBJ2-5,15,NA,CASSLKAGRVETQYF,TGTGCCAGCAGCCTAAAGGCGGGTCGGGTGGAGACCCAGTACTTC
TRBV11-2,TRBD2,TRBJ2-2,15,once,CASSLGLAGAGELFF,TGTGCCAGCAGCTTAGGACTAGCGGGGGCCGGGGAGCTGTTTTTT
TRBV7-2,NA,TRBJ1-6,16,NA,CASTFELGTPRSPLHF,TGTGCCAGCACCTTCGAACTGGGGACACCGAGATCACCCCTCCACTTT
TRBV18,NA,TRBJ1-2,17,NA,CASSPNPSQGSNYGYTF,TGTGCCAGCTCACCAAACCCTTCACAGGGATCTAACTATGGCTACACCTTC
TRBV12-5,TRBD2,TRBJ2-7,14,few,CASGLAGGTYEQYF,TGTGCTAGTGGCTTAGCGGGAGGAACCTACGAGCAGTACTTC
TRBV7-2,TRBD1,TRBJ2-7,14,NA,CASSLVTGAYEQYF,TGTGCCAGCAGCTTAGTAACAGGGGCCTACGAGCAGTACTTC
TRBV5-4,TRBD2,TRBJ2-3,16,NA,CASSLYGLAGGDTQYF,TGTGCCAGCAGCCTCTATGGACTAGCGGGAGGGGATACGCAGTATTTT
TRBV5-4,TRBD1,TRBJ2-2,16,many,CASSLGLRGGPGELFF,TGTGCCAGCAGCTTGGGGTTGCGAGGGGGCCCCGGGGAGCTGTTTTTT
TRBV5-1,NA,TRBJ2-1,14,NA,CASSLGSHYNEQFF,TGCGCCAGCAGCTTGGGTTCTCACTACAATGAGCAGTTCTTC
TRBV7-9,NA,TRBJ1-2,16,few,CASSLFSLGVSFGYTF,TGTGCCAGCAGCTTATTTAGTTTGGGGGTCTCATTTGGCTACACCTTC
TRBV27,NA,TRBJ2-4,13,few,CASSSGVGPRIYF,TGTGCCAGCAGTTCAGGTGTTGGACCCCGGATTTACTTC
TRBV6-5,NA,TRBJ2-7,14,NA,CASRARGAYYEQYF,TGTGCCAGCAGGGCCCGGGGCGCTTACTACGAGCAGTACTTC